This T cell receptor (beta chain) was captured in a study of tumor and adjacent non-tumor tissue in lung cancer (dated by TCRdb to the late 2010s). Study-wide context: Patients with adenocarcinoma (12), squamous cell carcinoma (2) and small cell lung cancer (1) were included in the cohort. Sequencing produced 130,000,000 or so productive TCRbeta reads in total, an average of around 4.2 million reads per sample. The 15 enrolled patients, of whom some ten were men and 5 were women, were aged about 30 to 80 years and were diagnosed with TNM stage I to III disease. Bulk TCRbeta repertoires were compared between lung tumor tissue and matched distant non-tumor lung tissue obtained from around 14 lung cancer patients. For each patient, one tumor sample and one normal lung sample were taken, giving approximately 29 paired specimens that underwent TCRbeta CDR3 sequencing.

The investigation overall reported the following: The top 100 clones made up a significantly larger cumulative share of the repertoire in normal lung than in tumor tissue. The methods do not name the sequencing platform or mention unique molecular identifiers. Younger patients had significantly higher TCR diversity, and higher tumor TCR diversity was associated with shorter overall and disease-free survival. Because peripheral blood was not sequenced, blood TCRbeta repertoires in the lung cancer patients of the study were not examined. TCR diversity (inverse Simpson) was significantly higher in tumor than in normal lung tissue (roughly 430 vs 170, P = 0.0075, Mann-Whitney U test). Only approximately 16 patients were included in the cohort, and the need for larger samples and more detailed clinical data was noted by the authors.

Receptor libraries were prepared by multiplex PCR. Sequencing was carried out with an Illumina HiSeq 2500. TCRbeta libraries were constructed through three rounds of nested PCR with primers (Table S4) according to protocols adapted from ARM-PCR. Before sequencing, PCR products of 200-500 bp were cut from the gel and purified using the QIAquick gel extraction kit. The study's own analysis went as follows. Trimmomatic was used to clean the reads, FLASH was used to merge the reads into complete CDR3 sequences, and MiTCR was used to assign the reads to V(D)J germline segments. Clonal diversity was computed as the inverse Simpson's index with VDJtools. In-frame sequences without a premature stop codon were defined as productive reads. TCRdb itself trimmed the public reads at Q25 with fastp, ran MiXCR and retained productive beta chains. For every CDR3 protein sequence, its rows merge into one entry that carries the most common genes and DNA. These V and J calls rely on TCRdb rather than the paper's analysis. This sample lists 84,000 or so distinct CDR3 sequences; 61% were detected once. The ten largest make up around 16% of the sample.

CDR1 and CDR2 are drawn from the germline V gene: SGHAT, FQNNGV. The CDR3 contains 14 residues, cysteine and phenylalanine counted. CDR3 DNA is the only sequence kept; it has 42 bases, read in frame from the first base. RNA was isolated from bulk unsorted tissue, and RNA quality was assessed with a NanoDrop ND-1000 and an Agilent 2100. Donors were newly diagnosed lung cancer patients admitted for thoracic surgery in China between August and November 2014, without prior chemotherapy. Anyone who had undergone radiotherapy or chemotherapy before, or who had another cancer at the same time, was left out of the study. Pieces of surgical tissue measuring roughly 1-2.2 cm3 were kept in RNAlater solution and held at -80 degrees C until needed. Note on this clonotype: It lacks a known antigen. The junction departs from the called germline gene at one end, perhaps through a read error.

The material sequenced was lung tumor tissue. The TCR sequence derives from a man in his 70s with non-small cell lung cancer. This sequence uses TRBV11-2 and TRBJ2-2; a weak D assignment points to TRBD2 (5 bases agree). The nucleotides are TGTCCCAGCAGTTTCCCGGGGAGCACCGGAGAGCTGTTTTTT. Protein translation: CPSSFPGSTGELFF.